This entry lists 28 T cell receptor beta chains sequenced from one sample in a study of untreated major depressive disorder. The data were produced by immunoSEQ multiplex PCR, yet TCRdb's version contains in-frame clones alone and is incomplete. The sample includes approximately 20,000 clones, 85% to 90% seen only once; the top ten take about 0.8%. Source material: CD4+ T cells from PBMCs. Receptor source: a woman aged 30 to 39 in good health.

V and J are TRBV30 and TRBJ2-7; D not certain. V was clipped by 2 bases and J by 4 bases, with 12 bases between them. CDR3 size: 13 residues. In germline, CDR1 is GTSNPN, CDR2 SVGIG (reference sequence). DNA of the CDR3: TGTGCCTGGAGTCCCCCTTACCGTTACGAGCAGTACTTC. It encodes CAWSPPYRYEQYF. Based on the CDR3 plus reference TRBV30 and TRBJ2-7, the full variable domain is SQTIHQWPATLVQPVGSPLSLECTVEGTSNPNLYWYRQAAGRGLQLLFYSVGIGQISSEVPQNLSASRPQDRQFILSSKKLLLSDSGFYLCAWSPPYRYEQYFGPGTRLTVT.

Only one count was recorded for this clone. The rearrangement joins TRBV21-1 to TRBJ2-7. TRBV21-1 is designated a pseudogene. The CDR3 has 11 amino acids. The CDR3, as DNA: TGTGCCAGCAGCAGAAAAAAGAAGCAGTACTTC. This codes for CASSRKKKQYF.

V and J are TRBV9 and TRBJ2-3; D gene unclear. The CDR3 contains 13 residues. V dropped 3 bases and J dropped 3 bases, with 8 bases sitting between them. The germline gives CDR1 SGDLS, CDR2 YYNGEE. Here the CDR3 DNA reads TGTGCCAGCAGCGACACAGCGACAGATACGCAGTATTTT. Protein product: CASSDTATDTQYF.

The gene calls are TRBV7-9 and TRBJ2-7; D gene unclear. CDR3 length: 14 amino acids. Germline V gene lookup returns CDR1 SEHNR and CDR2 FQNEAQ (reference sequence). V lost 1 base to trimming and J lost 5 bases, with 12 bases between them. The CDR3 coding sequence is TGTGCCAGCAGCTTAGGAGTGGGAATCCACGAGCAGTACTTC. Amino acid sequence: CASSLGVGIHEQYF. Full variable domain (remainder filled in from reference TRBV7-9 and TRBJ2-7): DTGVSQNPRHKITKRGQNVTFRCDPISEHNRLYWYRQTLGQGPEFLTYFQNEAQLEKSRLLSDRFSAERPKGSFSTLEIQRTEQGDSAMYLCASSLGVGIHEQYFGPGTRLTVT.

The chain joins TRBV9 to TRBJ1-3; a weak D match, TRBD1 (6 bases). Trimming pared 4 bases from V and 6 bases from J, leaving 17 bases between. Germline V gives CDR1 SGDLS, CDR2 YYNGEE. This CDR3 contains 15 residues. In DNA form, the CDR3 reads TGTGCCAGCAGCCCCTGGAGGGGGGTTGAAAACACCATATATTTT. Encoded protein: CASSPWRGVENTIYF.

The chain has TRBV6-1 and TRBJ2-2; no definite D call. The V end lost 6 bases, the J end lost 5 bases, and 1 base lay between the germline ends. CDR1 and CDR2 from the germline V gene are MNHNS and SASEGT. This CDR3 contains 10 residues. The CDR3 region is CASRTGELFF. The DNA of the CDR3 is TGTGCCAGCAGAACCGGGGAGCTGTTTTTT.

The chain is built from TRBV28 and TRBJ2-1, with 12 bases matching TRBD2. The V segment lost 8 bases and the J segment 0 bases; nucleotides outside the gene matches: 17. Germline CDR1 is MDHEN and CDR2 is SYDVKM. CDR3 length equals 20 residues. This chain's CDR3 is CASGWFTGLAGPSSYNEQFF. The DNA of the CDR3 is TGTGCCAGCGGATGGTTCACTGGACTAGCGGGACCCAGCTCCTACAATGAGCAGTTCTTC.

The CDR3 is CATSYDGTPFSNQPQHF. In DNA, the CDR3 is TGTGCCACCAGCTACGACGGGACCCCATTTAGCAATCAGCCCCAGCATTTT. This chain links TRBV15 with TRBJ1-5; the D gene is possibly TRBD1 (5 bases). V dropped 5 bases and J dropped 0 bases, with 17 bases sitting between them. CDR3 size: 17 residues. Germline assignment: CDR1 LNHNV and CDR2 YYDKDF (reference sequence). The full variable domain, completed using reference TRBV15 and TRBJ1-5, is DAMVIQNPRYQVTQFGKPVTLSCSQTLNHNVMYWYQQKSSQAPKLLFHYYDKDFNNEADTPDNFQSRRPNTSFCFLDIRSPGLGDTAMYLCATSYDGTPFSNQPQHFGDGTRLSIL.

The rearrangement uses TRBV29-1 and TRBJ2-7, with TRBD2 as a possible D gene (6 bases). The germline CDR1 and CDR2 sequences are SQVTM and ANQGSEA. The CDR3 is 12 residues long. Trimming took off 4 bases at V and 3 bases at J, with 10 bases between the two ends. The chain's CDR3 is CSVAGTGYEQYF. DNA of the CDR3: TGCAGCGTTGCCGGGACTGGCTACGAGCAGTACTTC.

This clone was seen just once. The chain combines TRBV7-2 with TRBJ2-1, with 7 bases fitting TRBD2. Germline CDR1 reads SGHTA; CDR2 reads FQGNSA. V shed 6 bases and J 0 bases; nucleotides not matched to a gene: 8. The CDR3 loop spans 16 amino acids. CDR3 in amino acids: CASRSLGGSSYNEQFF. The CDR3 DNA is TGTGCCAGCAGATCATTGGGGGGGAGCTCCTACAATGAGCAGTTCTTC. Full variable domain (outside the CDR3, taken from reference TRBV7-2 and TRBJ2-1): GAGVSQSPSNKVTEKGKDVELRCDPISGHTALYWYRQSLGQGLEFLIYFQGNSAPDKSGLPSDRFSAERTGGSVSTLTIQRTQQEDSAVYLCASRSLGGSSYNEQFFGPGTRLTVL.

The rearrangement links TRBV25-1 to TRBJ1-1; 12 nucleotides agree with TRBD1. The CDR3 length is 17 residues. From germline, CDR1 is MGHDK and CDR2 SYGVNS. V trimming: 6 bases; J trimming: 0 bases; junction bases outside the gene matches: 8. The CDR3 DNA sequence: TGTGCCAGCAGAAGTCTTGGGACAGGGGGCTTGAACACTGAAGCTTTCTTT. This translates into CASRSLGTGGLNTEAFF.

The chain couples TRBV7-8 to TRBJ2-1, with D hard to call. CDR1 and CDR2 (germline): SGHVS, FQNEAQ. Trimming left V 1 base short and J 4 bases short, with 5 bases between. The CDR3 is 13 amino acids. CDR3 nucleotide sequence: TGTGCCAGCAGCTTAGACGAATACAATGAGCAGTTCTTC. Protein sequence: CASSLDEYNEQFF.

V and J are TRBV7-8 and TRBJ1-2, with a weak D call TRBD1 (5 bases). The CDR3 spans 15 residues. V lost 1 base to trimming and J lost 5 bases, with 14 bases between them. CDR1 SGHVS and CDR2 FQNEAQ come from the germline V gene. The CDR3 nucleotides are TGTGCCAGCAGCTTAGTTCGTACGGGGACTTATGGCTACACCTTC. As protein: CASSLVRTGTYGYTF. The full variable domain, its missing parts supplied by reference TRBV7-8 and TRBJ1-2, is GAGVSQSPRYKVAKRGQDVALRCDPISGHVSLFWYQQALGQGPEFLTYFQNEAQLDKSGLPSDRFFAERPEGSVSTLKIQRTQQEDSAVYLCASSLVRTGTYGYTFGSGTRLTVV.

The V gene is TRBV5-8, the J gene TRBJ2-3, with unresolved D. From germline, CDR1 is SGHTS and CDR2 YDEGEE. Deletions cut 4 bases from V and 0 bases from J, with 9 bases between. This CDR3 region has 14 residues. The CDR3 protein is CASSPVPSTDTQYF. The CDR3 DNA sequence: TGTGCCAGCAGCCCGGTCCCTAGCACAGATACGCAGTATTTT.

CDR3 sequence reads: CASSKSTSGYYNEQFF. The CDR3 DNA is TGTGCCAGCAGTAAATCGACTAGCGGGTATTACAATGAGCAGTTCTTC. The rearrangement uses TRBV28 and TRBJ2-1, with 10 bases that match TRBD2. V lost 5 bases and J lost 4; bases outside the gene matches: 8. Germline CDR1 reads MDHEN; CDR2 reads SYDVKM. The CDR3 is 16 amino acids.

The V gene is TRBV28, the J gene TRBJ1-5; D uncertain. The CDR3 is 10 residues long. Between the trimmed V and J ends, which lost 8 bases and 4 bases, there was a span of 3 bases. Germline values: CDR1 MDHEN, CDR2 SYDVKM. As DNA, the CDR3 is TGTGCCAGCGGAAATCAGCCCCAGCATTTT. It yields the protein CASGNQPQHF. Looking up the rest from reference TRBV28 and TRBJ1-5 gives the full variable domain: DVKVTQSSRYLVKRTGEKVFLECVQDMDHENMFWYRQDPGLGLRLIYFSYDVKMKEKGDIPEGYSVSREKKERFSLILESASTNQTSMYLCASGNQPQHFGDGTRLSIL.

The chain is built from TRBV2 and TRBJ2-1; D uncertain. CDR1 is SNHLY and CDR2 is FYNNEI in the germline V gene. The length of the CDR3 is 11 residues. V was pared by 8 bases and J by 5 bases, with 7 bases between. The CDR3 region has the DNA TGTGCCAGCGCACAGCACAATGAGCAGTTCTTC. This sequence encodes CASAQHNEQFF.

The rearrangement links TRBV19 to TRBJ1-5; D ambiguous. The length of the CDR3 is 9 residues. Germline-derived CDR1 and CDR2 are LNHDA and SQIVND (reference sequence). The V and J ends lost 9 bases and 4 bases respectively, with 1 base between them. The CDR3 region has the DNA TGTGCCAGGAATCAGCCCCAGCATTTT. Translation gives CARNQPQHF.

The J gene is TRBJ1-6, the V gene TRBV21-1; the table's D gene call, TRBD1, was not cross checked with the DNA. TRBV21-1 is a listed pseudogene. This CDR3 is 20 amino acids long. The CDR3 DNA reads TGTGCCAGCAGCCTCGATACCTACAGGGGATTGCGCTCCTATAATTCACCCCTCCACTTT. Protein sequence: CASSLDTYRGLRSYNSPLHF.

The chain is built from TRBV9 and TRBJ2-3; D is unclear. In germline, CDR1 is SGDLS, CDR2 YYNGEE. V lost 2 bases and J 5 bases, leaving 3 bases between the germline ends. The CDR3 contains 11 residues. CDR3 in DNA: TGTGCCAGCAGCGTGGAAGATACGCAGTATTTT. As protein: CASSVEDTQYF.

The gene calls are TRBV15 and TRBJ2-7; 12 positions agree with TRBD1. In germline, CDR1 is LNHNV, CDR2 YYDKDF (reference sequence). The J segment lost 2 bases and the V segment lost 11 bases, leaving 7 bases of the junction unmatched. The CDR3 covers 14 residues. The DNA for the CDR3 is TGTGCCGTAGGCCGGGACAGGGGGCCCTACGAGCAGTACTTC. Amino acids: CAVGRDRGPYEQYF.

The chain carries TRBV7-3 and TRBJ2-3, with 10 bases fitting TRBD2. CDR3 length equals 15 residues. V shed 6 bases and J 0 bases; nucleotides not matched to a gene: 3. CDR1 and CDR2 (germline): SGHTA, FQGTGA. The chain's CDR3 is CASSQTSGSTDTQYF. DNA of the CDR3: TGTGCCAGCAGTCAGACTAGCGGGAGCACAGATACGCAGTATTTT.

The gene calls are TRBV28 and TRBJ1-6, with TRBD1 identical over 8 bases. Losses at the gene ends were 6 bases for V and 5 bases for J; bases not matched to a gene: 9. Looked up from germline, CDR1 is MDHEN and CDR2 is SYDVKM. This CDR3 spans 16 amino acids. The CDR3 here is CASSSIGQGDNSPLHF. CDR3 in DNA: TGTGCCAGCAGCTCCATAGGACAGGGAGATAATTCACCCCTCCACTTT.

The chain combines TRBV6-6 with TRBJ2-5, with D maybe TRBD1 (5 bases). The CDR3 spans 12 residues. Germline CDR1 and CDR2: MNHNY and SVGAGI (reference sequence). The germline V and J ends were trimmed by 7 bases and 5 bases, with 11 bases remaining between them. The CDR3 here is CASNSGWETQYF. The CDR3 nucleotides read TGTGCCAGCAATTCAGGGTGGGAGACCCAGTACTTC.

The chain carries TRBV7-2 and TRBJ2-7; 11 positions match TRBD2. CDR1 and CDR2 (germline): SGHTA, FQGNSA. V lost 1 base to trimming and J lost 4 bases; unmatched junction nucleotides: 9. The CDR3 length is 17 residues. The CDR3, as DNA: TGTGCCAGCAGCTTAGAATCGGTAGCGGGAGGGACGTACGAGCAGTACTTC. Translation gives CASSLESVAGGTYEQYF.

The V and J genes are TRBV2 and TRBJ1-5; weak D call: TRBD1 (5 bases). Trimming removed 8 bases at V and 2 bases at J, with 16 bases between. This CDR3 spans 15 amino acids. In germline, CDR1 is SNHLY, CDR2 FYNNEI. In DNA, the CDR3 is TGTGCCAGCCGGGACCAGACTTGGGGCAATCAGCCCCAGCATTTT. The encoded protein is CASRDQTWGNQPQHF.

This clone was detected once. The rearrangement uses TRBV7-9 and TRBJ2-1, with 8 bases lining up with TRBD2. Germline CDR1 and CDR2: SEHNR and FQNEAQ (reference sequence). This CDR3 contains 15 residues. V shed 3 bases and J 0 bases; nucleotides not matched to a gene: 1. DNA of the CDR3: TGTGCCAGCAGCTTCGGGAGGGCCTCCTACAATGAGCAGTTCTTC. Encoded protein: CASSFGRASYNEQFF.

This chain joins TRBV18 and TRBJ2-1, with 7 bases matching TRBD2. Trimming took 1 base from V and 7 from J; bases not matched to a gene: 7. Germline values: CDR1 KGHSH, CDR2 LQKENI. The CDR3 loop spans 15 amino acids. CDR3 residues: CASSPLGGSGNEQFF. The CDR3 coding sequence is TGTGCCAGCTCACCACTTGGCGGGAGCGGGAATGAGCAGTTCTTC.